The T cell receptor (beta chain) described here comes from a study of CD8+ T cells in alopecia areata (dated by TCRdb to 2017 to 2018). Describing the broader study: Treated patients were enrolled in an open-label pilot trial of oral tofacitinib at 5 to 10 mg twice daily for moderate-to-severe alopecia areata. Clonality in the scalp was compared among normal scalp (n=4), patchy alopecia areata scalp (n=8), and alopecia totalis/universalis scalp (n=8). On the human side, TCRbeta sequencing was run on scalp tissue and on sorted CD4+ and CD8+ peripheral blood T cells from healthy controls and from alopecia areata patients with either patchy or totalis/universalis disease. For the treated patients, the SALT score, which quantifies what percentage of scalp surface area is affected, served as the measure of disease severity. Amplification of TCRbeta CDR3 regions was done by immunoSEQ multiplex PCR using 35 Vbeta forward primers and 13 Jbeta reverse primers. Patients stayed on tofacitinib for 6 to 18 months and then had 6 months of follow-up off drug so that delayed response and recurrence could be assessed. High-throughput TCRbeta sequencing was used to examine T cell clonal expansion in alopecia areata in both the C3H/HeJ mouse model and human patients. Tofacitinib-treated patients had biopsies at baseline and at 4 and 24 weeks of treatment, with a later scalp biopsy in several patients. RNA was extracted with the PAXgene miRNA kit for fixed scalp, the miRNeasy kit for PBMCs, and the RNeasy kit for mouse skin. Summary of the overall study and its limitations: Scalp TCR repertoire analysis is complicated because resident alphabeta T cells in normal human skin are also sequenced, whereas mouse skin is dominated by gammadelta T cells. The treated cohort was small, with a single nonresponder, so links between baseline CD8+ expansion and response need larger studies. During tofacitinib treatment, many expanded lesional clones remained in scalp and blood, and this persistence may partly explain relapse after treatment is stopped. Compared with normal scalp, lesional scalp had higher clonality and more expanded CD8+ clones, particularly in alopecia totalis/universalis, a pattern that suggests antigenic drive. Shared TCR sequences between patients were less evident than in mice, which may be partly attributable to HLA diversity in the patient population. Scalp clonality and the number of expanded CD8+ clones among the top 100 scalp clones were significantly decreased by tofacitinib.

V was cut back by 2 bases and J by 8 bases, leaving a gap of 8 bases between them. The CDR3 measures 12 amino acids from cysteine to phenylalanine. The read is trimmed to its CDR3 DNA, 36 bases read in frame from base 1. Looking up the germline V gene yields CDR1 SGHRS and CDR2 YFSETQ. A note on this clone: Its antigen specificity is not known. The input lacks base qualities; no much larger clone sits a single base away.

Library creation used the immunoSEQ multiplex PCR assay. RNA was extracted from all samples and reverse transcribed into cDNA as template for TCR sequencing. SuperScript III was used to make first-strand cDNA, primed with a 2:1 mix of oligo-dT and random hexamers. A synthetic immune receptor repertoire was used to assess amplification bias, and residual bias was removed computationally. The authors' analysis ran thus. Raw reads were preprocessed for error removal, and CDR3 was defined according to IMGT conventions as running from the conserved cysteine to phenylalanine. Clonality was computed by normalizing Shannon entropy by log2 of the number of productive unique TCRs and subtracting the result from 1. CD4 or CD8 identity of scalp clones was inferred by cross-referencing scalp TCRbeta sequences with sorted blood CD4 and CD8 repertoires. TCRdb's version of the immuneACCESS table is confined to in-frame rearrangements and falls short of the full clone set. An unresolved V gene accounts for under half of the shortfall where checked; the remainder is of unknown origin. From that table come the V and J calls and clone size; the DNA was used to work out D and trimming. The table for this sample lists 110,000 or so clones; less than 60% of them were counted only once. The ten largest account for 3% to 4% of the sample.

Reading the label with the study, this specimen's time point is: 20 to 30 weeks on oral tofacitinib. According to the study, the label for this sample's treatment or condition signals: oral pan-JAK inhibitor, 5-10 mg twice daily. From alopecia areata patients, peripheral blood was collected along with lesional scalp punch biopsies. PBMCs were isolated by density centrifugation and stained for CD3, CD4 and CD8, and CD4+ and CD8+ T cells were sorted on a FACSAria. The clonotype originates from a human donor with alopecia areata. Recombination joined TRBV5-1 with TRBJ2-1; no D segment can be confidently identified. The sequences come from CD4+ T cells sorted from blood, collected at week 24, from a patient treated with tofacitinib. The DNA sequence follows: TGCGCCAGCAGCTTTAACACCGATGAGCAGTTCTTC. Its protein reads: CASSFNTDEQFF.